These T cell receptor beta chains were read from a single sample in a study of technical replicates of blood from a few donors. Using immunoSEQ multiplex PCR, the repertoire was profiled, and TCRdb retains in-frame clones only, with some absent. Of more than 65,000 clones listed, 75% to 95% are singletons. Sequenced: T cells isolated from PBMCs. These receptors were collected from a human donor in good health. Some clones in this sample may be carry-over from other donors' samples. Each CDR3 is given with its conserved first and last residue. D genes are given only for firm matches. Where a row states a size, it is once, few, many or the class of an expanded clone; other rows omit it.

TRBD1	TRBV6-5	.	TRBJ1-2	CASSYSTGYGYTF	TGTGCCAGCAGTTACTCGACAGGGTATGGCTACACCTTC
.	TRBV5-1	.	TRBJ1-2	CASSLEAGSGGYTF	TGCGCCAGCAGCTTGGAAGCCGGTTCGGGTGGCTACACCTTC
TRBD1	TRBV5-4	.	TRBJ1-2	CASSTYRGPVYGYTF	TGTGCCAGCAGCACATACAGGGGGCCTGTCTATGGCTACACCTTC
TRBD2	TRBV11-2	.	TRBJ2-2	CASRPIPGRARTGELFF	TGTGCCAGCAGACCGATCCCCGGGAGGGCAAGGACCGGGGAGCTGTTTTTT
TRBD2	TRBV29-1	once	TRBJ2-7	CSAELAGGSYEQYF	TGCAGCGCCGAACTAGCGGGAGGCTCCTACGAGCAGTACTTC
.	TRBV19	.	TRBJ1-2	CASSIELWYTF	TGTGCCAGTAGTATTGAGCTGTGGTACACCTTC
TRBD1	TRBV29-1	once	TRBJ1-2	CSFRDRGDYGYTF	TGCAGCTTTCGGGACAGGGGCGACTATGGCTACACCTTC
.	TRBV5-6	once	TRBJ2-3	CASSKWAGTDTQYF	TGTGCCAGCAGTAAGTGGGCGGGGACAGATACGCAGTATTTT
TRBD1	TRBV5-4	.	TRBJ2-2	CASSQDRVRAGELFF	TGTGCCAGCAGCCAAGACAGGGTGAGGGCCGGGGAGCTGTTTTTT
TRBD1	TRBV23-1	.	TRBJ1-2	CASSQGDRALTPLYGYTF	TGCGCCAGCAGTCAAGGAGACAGGGCTTTAACTCCCCTCTATGGCTACACCTTC
.	TRBV6-1	.	TRBJ1-5	CASKRAGGNQPQHF	TGTGCCAGCAAAAGGGCAGGAGGTAATCAGCCCCAGCATTTT
TRBD1	TRBV7-9	.	TRBJ2-4	CASSLGDRVAKNIQYF	TGTGCCAGCAGCTTAGGTGACAGGGTGGCCAAAAACATTCAGTACTTC
.	TRBV15	.	TRBJ1-1	CATSTRGGDTEAFF	TGTGCCACCAGCACCCGGGGTGGGGACACTGAAGCTTTCTTT
.	TRBV27	.	TRBJ1-2	CASSPRTLRRLFGYTF	TGTGCCAGCAGTCCGAGGACTCTACGCCGGCTATTCGGCTACACCTTC
TRBD2	TRBV30	.	TRBJ2-5	CAWSNKLRGVQETQYF	TGTGCCTGGAGTAATAAACTGCGGGGGGTCCAAGAGACCCAGTACTTC
TRBD1	TRBV6-6	.	TRBJ2-5	CASSPQGLKTQYF	TGTGCCAGCAGTCCACAGGGGTTGAAGACCCAGTACTTC
.	TRBV7-9	.	TRBJ1-2	CASSKTDYGYTF	TGTGCCAGCAGCAAGACAGACTATGGCTACACCTTC
TRBD2	TRBV9	.	TRBJ2-7	CASSVGGRGANEQYF	TGTGCCAGCAGCGTAGGTGGGCGGGGGGCTAACGAGCAGTACTTC
TRBD1	TRBV6-4	.	TRBJ2-2	CASSDSGTANTGELFF	TGTGCCAGCAGTGACTCCGGGACAGCTAACACCGGGGAGCTGTTTTTT
TRBD2	TRBV6-1	.	TRBJ2-2	CASTASGNTGELFF	TGTGCCAGCACCGCTAGCGGAAACACCGGGGAGCTGTTTTTT
.	TRBV7-2	.	TRBJ1-6	CASSLEETNSPLHF	TGTGCCAGCAGCTTAGAGGAGACCAATTCACCCCTCCACTTT
.	TRBV9	once	TRBJ2-1	CASSVASGAYNEQFF	TGTGCCAGCAGCGTAGCTTCAGGGGCCTACAATGAGCAGTTCTTC
TRBD2	TRBV19	.	TRBJ2-2	CASSILSLTSGSTGELFF	TGTGCCAGTAGTATTTTGTCGTTGACTAGCGGAAGTACCGGGGAGCTGTTTTTT
TRBD2	TRBV7-3	.	TRBJ2-3	CAHSGGESTDTQYF	TGTGCCCACAGCGGGGGGGAAAGCACAGATACGCAGTATTTT
TRBD2	TRBV7-9	.	TRBJ2-1	CASSTSSGGRSNEQFF	TGTGCCAGCAGCACCTCAAGCGGGGGGCGCAGCAATGAGCAGTTCTTC
TRBD1	TRBV7-2	few	TRBJ2-4	CASSLERTGLSWYF	TGTGCCAGCAGCTTAGAACGGACAGGGCTTTCTTGGTACTTC
TRBD2	TRBV5-6	.	TRBJ2-1	CASSSLTSGVYNEQFF	TGTGCCAGCAGCAGCTTAACTAGCGGGGTCTACAATGAGCAGTTCTTC
.	TRBV28	.	TRBJ1-4	CASRTQGNGRKLFF	TGTGCCAGCAGGACTCAGGGTAATGGGCGAAAACTGTTTTTT
TRBD2	TRBV30	.	TRBJ2-2	CASAPGGGALPGELFF	TGTGCCAGTGCCCCGGGCGGGGGGGCTTTACCCGGGGAGCTGTTTTTT
TRBD1	TRBV7-8	.	TRBJ1-5	CASSLDMRGRQPQHF	TGTGCCAGCAGCTTAGATATGAGGGGGCGGCAGCCCCAGCATTTT
.	TRBV7-2	.	TRBJ1-4	CASSSEPPPQGEKLFF	TGTGCCAGCAGCTCTGAACCGCCACCTCAGGGGGAAAAACTGTTTTTT
TRBD1	TRBV28	.	TRBJ1-2	CATGQAYGYTF	TGTGCCACCGGACAGGCTTATGGCTACACCTTC
.	TRBV29-1	.	TRBJ2-7	CSVEGGDSFYEQYF	TGCAGCGTTGAAGGGGGGGATAGCTTTTACGAGCAGTACTTC
.	TRBV27	once	TRBJ2-1	CASSLRGYNEQFF	TGTGCCAGCAGTTTAAGGGGCTACAATGAGCAGTTCTTC
.	TRBV27	.	TRBJ2-1	CASAIDWNNEQFF	TGTGCCAGCGCAATAGACTGGAACAATGAGCAGTTCTTC
.	TRBV5-1	.	TRBJ2-1	CASSLDQNNEQFF	TGCGCCAGCAGCTTGGACCAGAACAATGAGCAGTTCTTC
TRBD1	TRBV28	.	TRBJ2-7	CASSTPRGEGQGSYEQYF	TGTGCCAGCAGTACACCTCGCGGAGAGGGACAGGGGTCCTACGAGCAGTACTTC
TRBD1	TRBV7-2	.	TRBJ1-6	CASSTGTGDPVFHF	TGTGCCAGCAGCACCGGGACAGGGGACCCTGTCTTCCACTTT
.	TRBV18	.	TRBJ2-7	CASSPPRGGGNDRNEQYF	TGTGCCAGCTCACCTCCCCGCGGCGGAGGTAACGACAGGAACGAGCAGTACTTC
.	TRBV30	.	TRBJ1-2	CAWSVSGRSYTF	TGTGCCTGGAGTGTATCCGGGAGGAGCTACACCTTC
.	TRBV4-3	.	TRBJ1-5	CASSQGGYSNQPQHF	TGCGCCAGCAGCCAAGGGGGCTATAGCAATCAGCCCCAGCATTTT
.	TRBV9	.	TRBJ1-1	CASSALGGGTEAFF	TGTGCCAGCAGCGCCCTTGGGGGGGGAACTGAAGCTTTCTTT
.	TRBV5-6	few	TRBJ1-3	CASSLAGLNSGNTIYF	TGTGCCAGCAGCTTGGCCGGGTTGAACTCTGGAAACACCATATATTTT
.	TRBV5-1	few	TRBJ2-7	CASSLRGSYEQYF	TGCGCCAGCAGCTTACGGGGCTCCTACGAGCAGTACTTC
.	TRBV27	.	TRBJ1-1	CASSLAGNTEAFF	TGTGCCAGCAGTTTAGCCGGGAACACTGAAGCTTTCTTT
TRBD2	TRBV2	.	TRBJ2-2	CASSDEILLAERNTANTGELFF	TGTGCCAGCAGTGACGAGATCCTTCTAGCGGAACGGAACACAGCGAACACCGGGGAGCTGTTTTTT
.	TRBV10-3	.	TRBJ2-3	CAISGTTSTDTQYF	TGTGCCATCAGCGGGACAACGAGCACAGATACGCAGTATTTT
.	TRBV7-9	.	TRBJ1-4	CASSFERGEKLFF	TGTGCCAGCAGCTTTGAACGAGGGGAAAAACTGTTTTTT
.	TRBV25-1	.	TRBJ2-1	CASTTFRVSKYEQFF	TGTGCCAGTACGACGTTCCGGGTCAGTAAGTATGAGCAGTTCTTC
.	TRBV20-1	.	TRBJ2-7	CSARDQYEQYF	TGCAGTGCTAGAGACCAGTACGAGCAGTACTTC
.	TRBV7-2	.	TRBJ2-1	CASSLPPSDNEQFF	TGTGCCAGCAGCCTCCCCCCAAGCGACAATGAGCAGTTCTTC